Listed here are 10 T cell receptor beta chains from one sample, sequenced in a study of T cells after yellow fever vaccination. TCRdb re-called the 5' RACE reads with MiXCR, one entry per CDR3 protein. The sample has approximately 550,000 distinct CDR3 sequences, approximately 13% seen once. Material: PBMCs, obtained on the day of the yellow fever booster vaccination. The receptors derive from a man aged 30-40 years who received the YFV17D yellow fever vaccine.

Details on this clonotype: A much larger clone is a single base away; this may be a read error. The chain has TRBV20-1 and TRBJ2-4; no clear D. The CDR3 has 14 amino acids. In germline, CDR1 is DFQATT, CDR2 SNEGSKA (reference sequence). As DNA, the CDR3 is TGCAGTTCTAGTGAGACACTAGCCAAAAACATTCAGTACTTC. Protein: CSSSETLAKNIQYF.

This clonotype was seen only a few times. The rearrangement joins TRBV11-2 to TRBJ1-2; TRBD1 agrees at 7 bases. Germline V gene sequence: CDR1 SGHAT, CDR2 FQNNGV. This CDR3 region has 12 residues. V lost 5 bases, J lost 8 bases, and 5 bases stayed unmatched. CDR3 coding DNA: TGTGCCAGCAGCCAGACAGGGAACGGCTACACCTTC. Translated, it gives CASSQTGNGYTF.

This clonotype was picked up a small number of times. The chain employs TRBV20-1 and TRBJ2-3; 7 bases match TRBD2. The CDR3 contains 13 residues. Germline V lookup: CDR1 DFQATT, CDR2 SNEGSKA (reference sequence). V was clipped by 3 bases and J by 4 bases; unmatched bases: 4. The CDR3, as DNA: TGCAGTGCTAGGTGGGAGGGCCCAGATACGCAGTATTTT. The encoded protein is CSARWEGPDTQYF.

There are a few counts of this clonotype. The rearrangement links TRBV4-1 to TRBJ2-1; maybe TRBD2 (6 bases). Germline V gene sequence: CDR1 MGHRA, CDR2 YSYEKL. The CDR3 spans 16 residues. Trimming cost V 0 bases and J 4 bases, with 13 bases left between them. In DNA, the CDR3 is TGCGCCAGCAGCCAAGAAGTTCGGGAGCCTTACAATGAGCAGTTCTTC. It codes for CASSQEVREPYNEQFF.

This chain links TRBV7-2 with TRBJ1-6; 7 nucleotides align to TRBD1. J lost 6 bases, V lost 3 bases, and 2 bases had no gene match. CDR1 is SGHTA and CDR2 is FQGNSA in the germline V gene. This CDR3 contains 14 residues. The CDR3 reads CASSFGTVNSPLHF. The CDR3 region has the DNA TGTGCCAGCAGCTTCGGGACAGTTAATTCACCCCTCCACTTT.

The CDR3 DNA reads TGCAGTGCTAGAAGGGGACAGGGTGGAACTGAAGCTTTCTTT. It encodes CSARRGQGGTEAFF. J is TRBJ1-1 and V is TRBV20-1; 9 nucleotides match TRBD1. Germline V lookup: CDR1 DFQATT, CDR2 SNEGSKA (reference sequence). The V and J ends lost 2 bases and 5 bases, in that order; junction bases with no gene match: 6. The CDR3 is made up of 14 amino acids.

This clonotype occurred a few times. This CDR3 is CASSLVRGTGQPQHF. Written as DNA, the CDR3 is TGTGCCAGCAGCTTGGTCAGGGGGACAGGTCAGCCCCAGCATTTT. The V and J genes are TRBV5-5 and TRBJ1-5; TRBD1 aligns across 8 bases. The CDR3 runs to 15 residues. The germline CDR1 and CDR2 sequences are SGHKS and YYEKEE (reference sequence). J lost 6 bases, V lost 0 bases, and 5 bases had no gene match.

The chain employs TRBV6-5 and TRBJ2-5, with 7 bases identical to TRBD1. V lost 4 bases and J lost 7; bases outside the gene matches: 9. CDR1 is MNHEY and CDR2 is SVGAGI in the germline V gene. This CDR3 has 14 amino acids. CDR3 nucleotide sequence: TGTGCCAGCAGTTCCCCGGGCAGGGGGTGGACCCAGTACTTC. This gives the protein CASSSPGRGWTQYF.

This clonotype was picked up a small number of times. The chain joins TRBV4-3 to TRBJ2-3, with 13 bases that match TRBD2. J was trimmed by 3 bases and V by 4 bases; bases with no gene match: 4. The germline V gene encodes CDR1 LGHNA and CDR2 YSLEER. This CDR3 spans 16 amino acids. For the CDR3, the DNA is TGCGCCAGCAGCCCGGGGACTAGCGGGATGACAGATACGCAGTATTTT. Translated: CASSPGTSGMTDTQYF.

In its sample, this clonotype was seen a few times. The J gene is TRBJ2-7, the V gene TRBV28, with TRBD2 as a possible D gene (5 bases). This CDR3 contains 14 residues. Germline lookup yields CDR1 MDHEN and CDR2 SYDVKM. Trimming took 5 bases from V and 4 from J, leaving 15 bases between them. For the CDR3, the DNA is TGTGCCAGCAGTCCTCGGAAGGGAGCTTACGAGCAGTACTTC. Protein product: CASSPRKGAYEQYF. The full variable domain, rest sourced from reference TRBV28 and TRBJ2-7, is DVKVTQSSRYLVKRTGEKVFLECVQDMDHENMFWYRQDPGLGLRLIYFSYDVKMKEKGDIPEGYSVSREKKERFSLILESASTNQTSMYLCASSPRKGAYEQYFGPGTRLTVT.